A single sample gave rise to the 15 T cell receptor beta chains below, sequenced in a study of shared clonotypes between healthy human individuals. Using immunoSEQ multiplex PCR, the repertoire was profiled, and TCRdb retains in-frame clones only, with some absent. Altogether about 2 million clones are present, roughly 94% being singletons, with the ten largest covering around 1.2%. Naive CD8 cells comprised CD45RO-negative, CCR7-positively selected cells, excluding terminally differentiated effector memory CD45RA+ cells. The material sequenced was naive CD8+ T cells sorted from blood. The source is a man aged 18 to 30 in good health.

Comments on this clone: Distinct nucleotide sequences in the sample also encode this CDR3. The rearrangement uses TRBV6-1 and TRBJ2-7; weak D call: TRBD2 (6 bases). Trimming pared 1 base from V and 1 base from J, leaving 8 bases between. The CDR3 loop spans 14 amino acids. Germline V gene data show CDR1 as MNHNS and CDR2 as SASEGT. The CDR3 DNA reads as TGTGCCAGCAGTGAAGGGCGGGGATCCTACGAGCAGTACTTC. It is translated as CASSEGRGSYEQYF.

The chain joins TRBV7-3 to TRBJ2-2; 8 bases line up with TRBD2. The CDR3 totals 15 residues. Trimming cost V 4 bases and J 5 bases; bases outside gene matches: 6. Looked up from germline, CDR1 is SGHTA and CDR2 is FQGTGA. The CDR3 reads CASSYSGTRTGELFF. The CDR3, as DNA: TGTGCCAGCAGCTATTCCGGGACTAGGACCGGGGAGCTGTTTTTT.

The V and J genes are TRBV7-9 and TRBJ2-7; TRBD2 aligns across 8 bases. After removal of 4 bases from V and 1 base from J, the junction contained 12 bases not matched to a gene. Germline assignment: CDR1 SEHNR and CDR2 FQNEAQ (reference sequence). The CDR3 covers 17 residues. In DNA form, the CDR3 reads TGTGCCAGCAGCTCCCCCCCCGTGGCGGGGGGATCCTACGAGCAGTACTTC. Residues: CASSSPPVAGGSYEQYF.

The chain combines TRBV2 with TRBJ1-2; D uncertain. The V and J ends lost 1 base and 8 bases respectively, with 14 bases between them. The V gene's germline CDR1 is SNHLY and CDR2 FYNNEI. CDR3 length equals 14 residues. The CDR3, as DNA: TGTGCCAGCAGTGAAGGGGTCTCCTCTCGCGGCTACACCTTC. This translates into CASSEGVSSRGYTF.

V gene TRBV5-4 combines with J gene TRBJ2-5, with a tentative D call TRBD2 (5 bases). The CDR3 covers 11 residues. The V gene's germline CDR1 is SGHNT and CDR2 YYREEE (reference sequence). V shed 3 bases and J shed 9 bases, with 9 bases lying between them. The CDR3 DNA reads as TGTGCCAGCAGCTATCTCGGGGCCCAGTACTTC. It translates to CASSYLGAQYF.

The chain combines TRBV4-1 with TRBJ1-2; the D is unclear. Germline V gives CDR1 MGHRA, CDR2 YSYEKL. Trimming took 0 bases from V and 4 from J, leaving 9 bases between them. CDR3 length: 14 amino acids. CDR3 in DNA: TGCGCCAGCAGCCAAGATGTCAGACTCTATGGCTACACCTTC. It is translated as CASSQDVRLYGYTF.

The chain links TRBV6-5 to TRBJ1-2, with D possibly TRBD1 on 6 matching bases. Deletions cut 2 bases from V and 7 bases from J, with 17 bases between. CDR1 and CDR2 (germline): MNHEY, SVGAGI. The CDR3 is 15 amino acids. In DNA form, the CDR3 reads TGTGCCAGCAGTTACGTCGGGGGGCGCGATGGTGGCTACACCTTC. It encodes CASSYVGGRDGGYTF.

The chain uses TRBV25-1 and TRBJ1-4, with TRBD1 matching 8 bases. Per the germline V gene, CDR1 is MGHDK and CDR2 is SYGVNS. The CDR3 totals 14 residues. The V segment lost 6 bases and the J segment 6 bases; nucleotides outside the gene matches: 6. The CDR3 region has the DNA TGTGCCAGCAGACCGGACAGGGAGCATGAAAAACTGTTTTTT. It is translated as CASRPDREHEKLFF.

Remarks on this clone: The identical CDR3 is also encoded by other nucleotide sequences in the sample. The rearrangement uses TRBV13 and TRBJ1-2, with a tentative D call TRBD1 (6 bases). There are 15 residues in the CDR3. Germline V lookup: CDR1 PRHDT, CDR2 FYEKMQ (reference sequence). V gave up 1 base and J gave up 4 bases, with 13 bases separating them. CDR3 nucleotides: TGTGCCAGCAGCTTAGCGGGGGGCGCAGGCTATGGCTACACCTTC. It specifies CASSLAGGAGYGYTF.

The chain links TRBV15 to TRBJ2-5; 13 nucleotides agree with TRBD2. The CDR3 is 17 amino acids. CDR1 is LNHNV, CDR2 YYDKDF, per germline (reference sequence). V was clipped by 0 bases and J by 3 bases; unmatched bases: 4. Here the CDR3 DNA reads TGTGCCACCAGCAGAGATCCAGGACTAGCGGGGGAAGAGACCCAGTACTTC. Translation: CATSRDPGLAGEETQYF.

The chain uses TRBV5-6 and TRBJ1-2, with D unresolved. CDR1 and CDR2 from the germline V gene are SGHDT and YYEEEE. The germline V and J ends were trimmed by 4 bases and 4 bases, with 23 bases remaining between them. This CDR3 has 17 amino acids. The CDR3 sequence: CASSLEAGQLFFYGYTF. DNA for the CDR3: TGTGCCAGCAGCCTAGAGGCCGGGCAGCTTTTTTTCTATGGCTACACCTTC. The variable domain in full, with the rest retrieved from reference TRBV5-6 and TRBJ1-2, is DAGVTQSPTHLIKTRGQQVTLRCSPKSGHDTVSWYQQALGQGPQFIFQYYEEEERQRGNFPDRFSGHQFPNYSSELNVNALLLGDSALYLCASSLEAGQLFFYGYTFGSGTRLTVV.

Regarding this clone: Within the sample, other DNA sequences also encode this same CDR3. The V gene is TRBV7-9, the J gene TRBJ1-1; D not certain. Germline V CDR1 and CDR2: SEHNR, FQNEAQ (reference sequence). The CDR3 has 11 residues. V was shortened by 3 bases and J by 6 bases, with 5 bases between the two germline ends. CDR3 region: CASSFDSEAFF. CDR3 coding DNA: TGTGCCAGCAGCTTCGACTCTGAAGCTTTCTTT.

With respect to this clone: The conserved closing phenylalanine or tryptophan is absent in this CDR3, likely reflecting a read error. The genes are TRBV6-5 and TRBJ2-7; D is perhaps TRBD2 (6 bases). The CDR3 totals 15 residues. CDR1 MNHEY and CDR2 SVGAGI come from the germline V gene. The CDR3 region has the DNA TGTGCTACAGCCCCTTTTCTAGGAGGGTCCTACGAGCAGTACCTC. It translates to CATAPFLGGSYEQYL.

This clone was detected once. The genes are TRBV19 and TRBJ2-5, with TRBD2 matching over 7 bases. V lost 6 bases and J lost 5; bases outside the gene matches: 12. The CDR3 is made up of 15 amino acids. Germline V CDR1 and CDR2: LNHDA, SQIVND (reference sequence). The CDR3 protein is CASSTSGEGMETQYF. CDR3 coding DNA: TGTGCCAGTAGCACAAGCGGGGAAGGGATGGAGACCCAGTACTTC.

The CDR3 is CASNLRDRDNEQFF. CDR3 bases: TGTGCCAGCAACCTCCGGGACAGGGATAATGAGCAGTTCTTC. V and J are TRBV7-9 and TRBJ2-1, with 9 bases lining up with TRBD1. Per the germline V gene, CDR1 is SEHNR and CDR2 is FQNEAQ (reference sequence). The CDR3 is made up of 14 amino acids. Trimming took 7 bases from V and 7 from J; bases not matched to a gene: 8.